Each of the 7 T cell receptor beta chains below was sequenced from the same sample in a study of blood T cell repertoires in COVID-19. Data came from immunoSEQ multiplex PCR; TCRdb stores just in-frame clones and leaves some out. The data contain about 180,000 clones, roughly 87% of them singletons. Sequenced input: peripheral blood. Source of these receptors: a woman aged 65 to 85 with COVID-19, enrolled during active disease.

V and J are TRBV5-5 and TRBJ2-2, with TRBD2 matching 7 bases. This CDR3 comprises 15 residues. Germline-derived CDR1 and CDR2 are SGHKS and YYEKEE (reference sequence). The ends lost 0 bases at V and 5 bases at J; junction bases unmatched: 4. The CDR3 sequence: CASSLEGGWTGELFF. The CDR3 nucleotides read TGTGCCAGCAGCTTGGAGGGAGGGTGGACCGGGGAGCTGTTTTTT.

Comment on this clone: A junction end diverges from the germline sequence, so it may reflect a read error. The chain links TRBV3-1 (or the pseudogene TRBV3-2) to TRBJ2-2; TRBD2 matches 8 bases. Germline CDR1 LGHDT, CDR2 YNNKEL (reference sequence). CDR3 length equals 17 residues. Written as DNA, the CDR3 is TGTGCCAGCAGCCAACCCCTCGGGACTAGAGGGACCGAGGAGCTGTTTTTT. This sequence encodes CASSQPLGTRGTEELFF.

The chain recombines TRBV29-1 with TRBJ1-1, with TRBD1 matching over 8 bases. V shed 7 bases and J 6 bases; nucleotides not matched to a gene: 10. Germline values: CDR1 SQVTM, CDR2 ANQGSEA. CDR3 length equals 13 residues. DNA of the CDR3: TGCAGCGGGGGCGACAGGGGTGTGGCTGAAGCTTTCTTT. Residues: CSGGDRGVAEAFF. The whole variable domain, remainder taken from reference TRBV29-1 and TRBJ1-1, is SAVISQKPSRDICQRGTSLTIQCQVDSQVTMMFWYRQQPGQSLTLIATANQGSEATYESGFVIDKFPISRPNLTFSTLTVSNMSPEDSSIYLCSGGDRGVAEAFFGQGTRLTVV.

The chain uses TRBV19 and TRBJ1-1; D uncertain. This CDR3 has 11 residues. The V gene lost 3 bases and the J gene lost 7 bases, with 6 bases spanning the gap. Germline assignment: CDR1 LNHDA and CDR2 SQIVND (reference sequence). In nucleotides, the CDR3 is TGTGCCAGTAGTATCCGGGATGAAGCTTTCTTT. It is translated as CASSIRDEAFF.

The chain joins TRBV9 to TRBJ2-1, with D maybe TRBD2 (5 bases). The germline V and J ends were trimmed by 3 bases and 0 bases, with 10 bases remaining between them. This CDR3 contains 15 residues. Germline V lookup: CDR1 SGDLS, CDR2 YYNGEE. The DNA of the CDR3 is TGTGCCAGCAGCGCGGACTTTAACTCCTACAATGAGCAGTTCTTC. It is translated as CASSADFNSYNEQFF.

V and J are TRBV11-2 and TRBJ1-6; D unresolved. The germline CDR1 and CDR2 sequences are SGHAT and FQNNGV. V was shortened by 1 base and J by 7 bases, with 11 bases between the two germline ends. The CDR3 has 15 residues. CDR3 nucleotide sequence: TGTGCCAGCAGCTTAGTCCCAGGAGGCAATTCACCCCTCCACTTT. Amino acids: CASSLVPGGNSPLHF.

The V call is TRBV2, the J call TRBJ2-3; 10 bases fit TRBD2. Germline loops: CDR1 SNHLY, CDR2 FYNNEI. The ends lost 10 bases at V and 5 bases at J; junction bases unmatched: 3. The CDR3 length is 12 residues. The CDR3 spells CAIRLAGDTQYF. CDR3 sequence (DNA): TGTGCCATTAGACTAGCGGGAGATACGCAGTATTTT.